A single sample gave rise to the 3 T cell receptor beta chains below, sequenced in a study of shared clonotypes between healthy human individuals. Here immunoSEQ multiplex PCR was the method, and the copy in TCRdb shows in-frame clones only, minus some. The repertoire holds 1.5 million to 2.5 million clones, with about 95% as singletons. Only CD45RO-negative cells positively selected for CCR7 counted as naive CD8 cells, so terminally differentiated effector memory CD45RA+ cells were excluded. The material sequenced was naive CD8+ T cells sorted from blood. The receptors derive from a man between 18 and 29 years old in good health.

V and J are TRBV7-9 and TRBJ2-6; perhaps TRBD2 as D (6 bases). The V end lost 5 bases, the J end lost 0 bases, and 17 bases lay between the germline ends. Looked up from germline, CDR1 is SEHNR and CDR2 is FQNEAQ (reference sequence). CDR3 size: 18 residues. DNA for the CDR3: TGTGCCAGCAGCGAACCCGGGACTCCCTACTCTGGGGCCAACGTCCTGACTTTC. It is translated as CASSEPGTPYSGANVLTF.

The V call is TRBV11-2, the J call TRBJ2-5, with D possibly being TRBD1 (5 bases). The germline V gene encodes CDR1 SGHAT and CDR2 FQNNGV. CDR3 size: 16 residues. V was pared by 5 bases and J by 5 bases, with 21 bases between. The CDR3 here is CASSPWTNPPVETQYF. The CDR3 region has the DNA TGTGCCAGCAGCCCGTGGACAAATCCCCCCGTGGAGACCCAGTACTTC.

The V gene is TRBV10-2, the J gene TRBJ2-1; weak D call: TRBD1 (6 bases). Deletions cut 4 bases from V and 0 bases from J, with 22 bases between. Germline V gene lookup returns CDR1 WSHSY and CDR2 SAAADI. This CDR3 is built from 19 residues. This CDR3 is CASSARMAQGQSSYNEQFF. The CDR3 DNA follows: TGCGCCAGCAGTGCCCGCATGGCGCAGGGACAAAGCTCCTACAATGAGCAGTTCTTC.